This TCR beta chain was obtained from a study of a mutant IDH1 vaccine in newly diagnosed glioma. Points on this clone: Its antigen is not known.

Some clones are missing from TCRdb's copy, which holds only in-frame ones; the method was immunoSEQ multiplex PCR. The sample contains 50,000 to 70,000 clones, 84% of which appear only once. The time point: week 23, last vaccination. What each vaccine dose contained was 300 ug of mutant IDH1 20-mer peptide, accompanied by topical imiquimod. Germline assignment: CDR1 SGHVS and CDR2 FNYEAQ. The CDR3 covers 16 residues. Trimming at V came to 0 bases and at J to 4 bases, leaving 6 bases not matched to a gene. The J gene is TRBJ1-2, the V gene TRBV7-6; the match to TRBD1 covers 9 bases. The sequenced sample was PBMCs, obtained from a glioma patient whose treatment included an IDH1 peptide vaccine. This TCR was sampled from a man younger than 30 with glioma. CDR3 loop: CASSLAHRGQSYGYTF. CDR3 nucleotide sequence: TGTGCCAGCAGCTTAGCGCACAGGGGGCAGTCCTATGGCTACACCTTC.